The 12 T cell receptor beta chains reported below all come from one sample, sequenced in a study of T cell repertoires and Cas9 in healthy adults. Here immunoSEQ multiplex PCR was the method, and the copy in TCRdb shows in-frame clones only, minus some. The sample has more than 20,000 clones, around 92% seen once; the top ten hold 0.7% to 0.85%. The sequenced sample was CD4+ effector T cells (CD127+, CD25-, CD137-, CD154-) from PBMCs; culture status not recorded. The receptors were sampled from a human donor in good health.

The V call is TRBV6-5, the J call TRBJ1-2; D uncertain. CDR3 length: 13 residues. V lost 5 bases to trimming and J lost 4 bases, with 11 bases between them. Germline assignment: CDR1 MNHEY and CDR2 SVGAGI. The CDR3: CASSRGSGYGYTF. The CDR3 DNA is TGTGCCAGCAGTAGAGGGAGCGGCTATGGCTACACCTTC.

The chain carries TRBV25-1 and TRBJ2-3; the match to TRBD2 covers 9 bases. The CDR3 is 16 amino acids. The V gene's germline CDR1 is MGHDK and CDR2 SYGVNS. J gave up 4 bases and V 1 base, and 6 bases lay outside the gene matches. This CDR3 reads CASSEFRRGGPDTQYF. The DNA of the CDR3 is TGTGCCAGCAGTGAATTTAGGCGGGGGGGCCCAGATACGCAGTATTTT.

This chain connects TRBV19 to TRBJ2-7; D is undetermined. Germline loops: CDR1 LNHDA, CDR2 SQIVND (reference sequence). V lost 7 bases, J lost 6 bases, and 22 bases lay in between. The CDR3 has 15 residues. CDR3 loop: CASKIHLPDVVEQYV. CDR3 DNA: TGTGCCAGTAAAATCCATCTGCCCGACGTCGTCGAGCAGTACGTC.

This chain uses TRBV7-8 with TRBJ2-2, with a tentative D call TRBD1 (6 bases). Looked up from germline, CDR1 is SGHVS and CDR2 is FQNEAQ. Trimming left V 5 bases short and J 0 bases short, with 16 bases between. This CDR3 has 17 amino acids. CDR3 protein: CASSLPTGQPNTGELFF. CDR3 bases: TGTGCCAGCAGCCTACCTACAGGGCAACCGAACACCGGGGAGCTGTTTTTT.

This rearrangement joins TRBV18 to TRBJ2-7; 14 bases fit TRBD2. Germline CDR1 is KGHSH and CDR2 is LQKENI. CDR3 length: 15 residues. The V gene end was trimmed by 3 bases and the J gene end by 4 bases; junction bases not matched to a gene: 2. CDR3 sequence reads: CASSPGTSGSYEQYV. The CDR3 DNA reads as TGTGCCAGCTCACCCGGGACTAGCGGGAGTTACGAGCAGTACGTC.

The CDR3 DNA follows: TGTGCCAGCAGCCCACTGGGGACAGCCGTAAACACCATATATTTT. Its translation: CASSPLGTAVNTIYF. The V gene is TRBV6-5, the J gene TRBJ1-3, with 7 bases matching TRBD1. The V gene's germline CDR1 is MNHEY and CDR2 SVGAGI. CDR3 length: 15 residues. Trimming removed 6 bases from V and 6 bases from J; junction bases left unmatched: 11.

The chain recombines TRBV6-5 with TRBJ2-7, with D uncertain. Per germline, CDR1 MNHEY and CDR2 SVGAGI. This CDR3 has 14 amino acids. Written as DNA, the CDR3 is TGTGCCAGCAGTTACCCCAGCCTAGGGCCGGGTTGGGACGTC. This sequence encodes CASSYPSLGPGWDV.

The CDR3: CSVDRGGSGELFF. CDR3 sequence (DNA): TGCAGCGTGGACAGGGGTGGATCCGGGGAGCTGTTTTTT. The J gene is TRBJ2-2, the V gene TRBV29-1; 9 bases align to TRBD1. The CDR3 has 13 amino acids. Germline assignment: CDR1 SQVTM and CDR2 ANQGSEA. V lost 6 bases and J lost 6; bases outside the gene matches: 5.

V gene TRBV30 combines with J gene TRBJ2-1, with D possibly matching TRBD1 (6 bases). The V and J ends lost 0 bases and 4 bases respectively, with 7 bases between them. Germline V lookup: CDR1 GTSNPN, CDR2 SVGIG (reference sequence). The CDR3 runs 13 residues. The chain's CDR3 is CAWSVGAYNEQFF. The CDR3 nucleotides are TGTGCCTGGAGTGTGGGGGCGTACAATGAGCAGTTCTTC.

The CDR3 coding sequence is TGTGCCAGCAGTTTCGACAGGGGCCAGCCCCAGCATTTT. This codes for CASSFDRGQPQHF. The V call is TRBV7-2, the J call TRBJ1-5; 8 positions agree with TRBD1. V dropped 6 bases and J dropped 7; count of bases not matched to a gene: 5. There are 13 residues in the CDR3. Germline values: CDR1 SGHTA, CDR2 FQGNSA.

The chain uses TRBV7-2 and TRBJ1-1; 9 nucleotides align to TRBD1. This CDR3 has 15 residues. The V and J ends lost 5 bases and 1 base, in that order; junction bases with no gene match: 5. Germline loops: CDR1 SGHTA, CDR2 FQGNSA. This CDR3 is CASSTGTGTNTEAFF. CDR3 DNA sequence: TGTGCCAGCAGCACCGGGACAGGGACGAACACTGAAGCTTTCTTT.

The chain is built from TRBV19 and TRBJ1-2; the D gene is possibly TRBD1 (6 bases). This CDR3 spans 16 amino acids. Trimming took off 2 bases at V and 0 bases at J, with 13 bases between the two ends. From germline, CDR1 is LNHDA and CDR2 SQIVND (reference sequence). CDR3 in amino acids: CASSIYRDTANYGYTF. CDR3 coding DNA: TGTGCCAGTAGTATATACCGGGACACAGCTAACTATGGCTACACCTTC. Using reference TRBV19 and TRBJ1-2 for the parts outside the CDR3, the full variable domain is DGGITQSPKYLFRKEGQNVTLSCEQNLNHDAMYWYRQDPGQGLRLIYYSQIVNDFQKGDIAEGYSVSREKKESFPLTVTSAQKNPTAFYLCASSIYRDTANYGYTFGSGTRLTVV.